Presented here are 6 T cell receptor beta chains from one specimen sequenced in a study of vaccination effects on CD4 cells after COVID-19. CD4+ T cells specific for antigen were expanded with viral peptide pools by the ViraFEST assay before sequencing. Subsequent to a culture period of under twelve days, CD4+ T cells were isolated. PCR showed that the person got SARS-CoV-2 infection at some point between March and December 2020. Their target antigens are unknown. The table came from immunoSEQ multiplex PCR; TCRdb's copy has only in-frame clones and leaves some out. Here the sample spans tens of thousands of clones, around 75% being singletons. This specimen was CD4+ T cells from PBMCs cultured with a peptide pool, taken before COVID-19 vaccination. These receptors were obtained from a human donor who had a prior SARS-CoV-2 infection.

This sequence joins TRBV30 and TRBJ2-1, with a tentative D call TRBD2 (6 bases). V lost 0 bases to trimming and J lost 6 bases, with 12 bases between them. Germline CDR1 GTSNPN, CDR2 SVGIG (reference sequence). This CDR3 comprises 14 residues. The DNA for the CDR3 is TGTGCCTGGAGTGTACTAGCAGGGAGCAATGAGCAGTTCTTC. Amino acids: CAWSVLAGSNEQFF.

This chain uses TRBV7-2 with TRBJ1-2; 7 bases map to TRBD1. Trimming removed 0 bases from V and 8 bases from J; junction bases left unmatched: 6. Germline V lookup: CDR1 SGHTA, CDR2 FQGNSA. This CDR3 spans 14 amino acids. CDR3 nucleotides: TGTGCCAGCAGCTTAGCGCGGAGACAGGGCGGCTACACCTTC. Amino acids: CASSLARRQGGYTF.

The chain is built from TRBV3-1 (or the pseudogene TRBV3-2) and TRBJ1-3; maybe TRBD1 (5 bases). Germline CDR1 and CDR2: LGHDT and YNNKEL (reference sequence). Trimming removed 0 bases at V and 4 bases at J, with 19 bases between. CDR3 length: 18 residues. The CDR3 sequence is CASSQDQGPRISGNTIYF. The CDR3 DNA sequence: TGTGCCAGCAGCCAAGATCAGGGCCCCCGGATCTCAGGAAACACCATATATTTT.

This clone occurred a few times. This rearrangement joins TRBV4-2 to TRBJ2-5; D is uncertain. The CDR3 length is 15 residues. V dropped 0 bases and J dropped 4 bases, with 12 bases sitting between them. Germline V gives CDR1 LGHNA, CDR2 YNFKEQ. The CDR3 DNA reads as TGTGCCAGCAGCCAAGATTTAGGGAAGGGAGAGACCCAGTACTTC. Translated: CASSQDLGKGETQYF.

This rearrangement joins TRBV4-1 to TRBJ2-4, with D possibly matching TRBD2 (5 bases). Between the trimmed V and J ends, which lost 4 bases and 5 bases, there was a span of 9 bases. The CDR3 consists of 13 residues. The germline gives CDR1 MGHRA, CDR2 YSYEKL. CDR3 nucleotide sequence: TGCGCCAGCAGCCTTGCGAGGGAAAACATTCAGTACTTC. Its translation is CASSLARENIQYF.

V is TRBV2 and J is TRBJ1-4, with D maybe TRBD1 (6 bases). With 6 bases removed from V and 4 bases from J, the gap between germline ends came to 12 bases. CDR3 length: 14 amino acids. Germline-derived CDR1 and CDR2 are SNHLY and FYNNEI. CDR3 protein: CASRRGDLNEKLFF. In DNA form, the CDR3 reads TGTGCCAGCAGGAGGGGGGACCTTAATGAAAAACTGTTTTTT.